The clone carrying this T cell receptor (beta chain) was found a few times. What it binds is unknown. The junction shows a germline mismatch at one end, possibly a read error. RNA transcripts gave rise to amplified TCR beta CDR3 regions. The HTBI set primed first-round TCR CDR3 RT-PCR. TCRdb re-derived calls from the multiplex PCR reads in MiXCR, one entry per CDR3 protein. The profile covers 550,000 to 850,000 distinct CDR3 sequences, with roughly a sixth appearing a single time and 16% taken by the ten largest. The record originates from a study of T cells in Graves' hyperthyroidism and ophthalmopathy. Across the study: At initial diagnosis, before any treatment had begun, peripheral blood was obtained.

Each diagnosis drew on symptoms, thyroxine, TRAb, thyroid ultrasound and orbital computed tomography findings. CDR1 and CDR2 from the germline V gene are LGHNT and FRNRAP. There are 12 residues in the CDR3. Study results and caveats: Appearing also in blood were most of the thyroid clonotypes expanded above 0.001.

The material sequenced was blood. The sequence came from a woman aged 50 to 60 with Graves' hyperthyroidism that later progressed to Graves' ophthalmopathy. The chain is built from TRBV12-5 and TRBJ2-5, with D possibly matching TRBD2 (5 bases). CDR3 nucleotide sequence: TGCGCTAGTGGTTTGGTGGAGGAGACCCAGTGCTTC. It codes for CASGLVEETQCF.